The 32 T cell receptor beta chains below come from one sample, sequenced in a study of graft-versus-host responses after intestinal transplantation. Profiling relied on immunoSEQ multiplex PCR, and the TCRdb table lists in-frame clones only, not all of them. The sample yields some 69,000 clones, around nine tenths seen once. The sequenced sample was bone marrow, obtained around 720 days after intestinal transplantation. These receptors were collected from a human patient who received an intestinal transplant, so some T cells may come from the graft donor.

The V gene is TRBV11-2, the J gene TRBJ2-1, with D possibly being TRBD2 (7 bases). Germline V lookup: CDR1 SGHAT, CDR2 FQNNGV. V was clipped by 5 bases and J by 8 bases, with 16 bases between them. The CDR3 totals 14 residues. CDR3 residues: CASSLPGGRHEQFF. The CDR3, as DNA: TGTGCCAGCAGCCTTCCGGGGGGCCGACATGAGCAGTTCTTC.

The J gene is TRBJ1-2, the V gene TRBV27; tentatively, D is TRBD1 (5 bases). This CDR3 has 16 amino acids. Germline values: CDR1 MNHEY, CDR2 SMNVEV (reference sequence). V lost 7 bases, J lost 2 bases, and 20 bases lay in between. This CDR3 is CASTLRGLSPNYGYTF. The CDR3 DNA reads TGTGCCAGCACCCTTAGGGGACTCTCCCCAAACTATGGCTACACCTTC.

V is TRBV5-1 and J is TRBJ1-1, with 9 bases fitting TRBD1. V lost 3 bases, J lost 4 bases, and 7 bases stayed unmatched. Per germline, CDR1 SGHRS and CDR2 YFSETQ. CDR3 length: 15 amino acids. The chain's CDR3 is CASSYTGGRGTEAFF. CDR3 sequence (DNA): TGCGCCAGCAGCTATACAGGGGGCAGAGGCACTGAAGCTTTCTTT.

Here the CDR3 DNA reads TGTGCCAGTAGTATAGGGTTCTCCTACAATGAGCAGTTCTTC. Encoded protein: CASSIGFSYNEQFF. This chain connects TRBV19 to TRBJ2-1; D not certain. V was trimmed by 1 base and J by 0 bases, leaving 4 bases between them. In germline, CDR1 is LNHDA, CDR2 SQIVND (reference sequence). The CDR3 consists of 14 residues.

V gene TRBV5-1 combines with J gene TRBJ2-1, with no clear D. Trimming took off 4 bases at V and 9 bases at J, with 8 bases between the two ends. Looked up from germline, CDR1 is SGHRS and CDR2 is YFSETQ. The CDR3 has 11 residues. CDR3 nucleotide sequence: TGCGCCAGCAGCCCCTCTCGTGAGCAGTTCTTC. Its translation: CASSPSREQFF.

The V call is TRBV27, the J call TRBJ1-1; D is uncertain. Trimming stripped 5 bases from V and 1 base from J, with 8 bases between. The CDR3 totals 13 residues. Germline assignment: CDR1 MNHEY and CDR2 SMNVEV (reference sequence). CDR3 in DNA: TGTGCCAGCAGTCTTACAAGGAACACTGAAGCTTTCTTT. Its translation: CASSLTRNTEAFF.

The chain combines TRBV9 with TRBJ2-7, with a possible D match to TRBD2 (5 bases). V lost 2 bases, J lost 6 bases, and 24 bases lay in between. CDR3 length equals 17 residues. Germline values: CDR1 SGDLS, CDR2 YYNGEE. Here the CDR3 DNA reads TGTGCCAGCAGCGTTAATGGCGGGTACGGTAGGAATGGCGAGCAGTACTTC. Encoded protein: CASSVNGGYGRNGEQYF.

The J gene is TRBJ2-1, the V gene TRBV5-1; 9 nucleotides match TRBD2. This CDR3 contains 15 residues. Germline V gene sequence: CDR1 SGHRS, CDR2 YFSETQ. After removal of 0 bases from V and 8 bases from J, the junction contained 6 bases not matched to a gene. For the CDR3, the DNA is TGCGCCAGCAGCTTGGCCGCGGGAGGGCCGGATGAGCAGTTCTTC. This translates into CASSLAAGGPDEQFF. Full variable domain (missing parts from reference TRBV5-1 and TRBJ2-1): KAGVTQTPRYLIKTRGQQVTLSCSPISGHRSVSWYQQTPGQGLQFLFEYFSETQRNKGNFPGRFSGRQFSNSRSEMNVSTLELGDSALYLCASSLAAGGPDEQFFGPGTRLTVL.

The chain uses TRBV18 and TRBJ2-1, with D possibly matching TRBD1 (7 bases). V was pared by 5 bases and J by 0 bases, with 14 bases between. This CDR3 has 16 amino acids. The V gene's germline CDR1 is KGHSH and CDR2 LQKENI. CDR3 DNA sequence: TGTGCCAGCTCAGCGAGACAGGGAGGCTCCTACAATGAGCAGTTCTTC. Translated, it gives CASSARQGGSYNEQFF. Together with reference TRBV18 and TRBJ2-1, the CDR3 gives the full variable domain: NAGVMQNPRHLVRRRGQEARLRCSPMKGHSHVYWYRQLPEEGLKFMVYLQKENIIDESGMPKERFSAEFPKEGPSILRIQQVVRGDSAAYFCASSARQGGSYNEQFFGPGTRLTVL.

V is TRBV7-9 and J is TRBJ2-3; D is uncertain. CDR3 size: 15 residues. Germline V lookup: CDR1 SEHNR, CDR2 FQNEAQ (reference sequence). With 1 base removed from V and 1 base from J, the gap between germline ends came to 9 bases. CDR3 DNA: TGTGCCAGCAGCTTAGTGTATTGGGGCACAGATACGCAGTATTTT. This codes for CASSLVYWGTDTQYF.

V is TRBV4-1 and J is TRBJ2-2; TRBD2 matches at 7 bases. V was pared by 5 bases and J by 1 base, with 4 bases of the junction left unmatched. The CDR3 has 15 residues. Germline values: CDR1 MGHRA, CDR2 YSYEKL. The chain's CDR3 is CASSGAGKNTGELFF. Written as DNA, the CDR3 is TGCGCCAGCAGCGGAGCGGGGAAGAACACCGGGGAGCTGTTTTTT.

CDR3 sequence: CASSLVNRGNEQFF. The CDR3 DNA sequence: TGTGCCAGCAGCTTGGTAAACAGGGGCAATGAGCAGTTCTTC. The chain employs TRBV5-4 and TRBJ2-1; 7 nucleotides line up with TRBD1. V was pared by 0 bases and J by 6 bases, with 3 bases of the junction left unmatched. The V gene's germline CDR1 is SGHNT and CDR2 YYREEE (reference sequence). The CDR3 loop spans 14 amino acids.

The CDR3 DNA is TGTGCCAGCAGCTTGAATTCAGACTTTTTCACAGATACGCAGTATTTT. It codes for CASSLNSDFFTDTQYF. The chain carries TRBV5-4 and TRBJ2-3; D remains ambiguous. The CDR3 extends over 16 amino acids. Germline V lookup: CDR1 SGHNT, CDR2 YYREEE (reference sequence). Trimming pared 1 base from V and 2 bases from J, leaving 14 bases between.

The chain employs TRBV11-2 and TRBJ2-5; TRBD2 aligns across 9 bases. The germline V gene encodes CDR1 SGHAT and CDR2 FQNNGV. The CDR3 has 18 residues. With 5 bases clipped from V and 7 bases from J, the junction kept 20 bases outside the gene matches. The CDR3 DNA sequence: TGTGCCAGCAGCCCTCTGAGTTCGAGCGGGGGGCGACTCGGGACCCAGTACTTC. Amino acids: CASSPLSSSGGRLGTQYF.

CDR3: CASSYSPQQNEQFF. Written as DNA, the CDR3 is TGTGCCAGCAGTTACTCTCCCCAGCAAAATGAGCAGTTCTTC. The chain has TRBV6-5 and TRBJ2-1; D is uncertain. This CDR3 is built from 14 residues. Trimming stripped 0 bases from V and 7 bases from J, with 10 bases between. Germline assignment: CDR1 MNHEY and CDR2 SVGAGI.

This clone was observed once. The chain recombines TRBV27 with TRBJ2-5; tentatively, D is TRBD1 (6 bases). V lost 5 bases and J lost 2, with 12 bases in between. From germline, CDR1 is MNHEY and CDR2 SMNVEV (reference sequence). This CDR3 has 14 residues. CDR3 amino acids: CASSKGQIQETQYF. The CDR3 DNA reads TGTGCCAGCAGTAAAGGACAGATACAAGAGACCCAGTACTTC.

The genes are TRBV6-6 and TRBJ1-2, with D tentatively TRBD1 (5 bases). The germline gives CDR1 MNHNY, CDR2 SVGAGI (reference sequence). The CDR3 runs 12 residues. Trimming stripped 8 bases from V and 4 bases from J, with 11 bases between. The CDR3 DNA is TGTGCCAGCGGCAGGGAGGGCTATGGCTACACCTTC. Its translation is CASGREGYGYTF.

This sequence joins TRBV25-1 and TRBJ2-1; 12 nucleotides agree with TRBD2. This CDR3 spans 15 amino acids. The junction had 7 bases not matched to a gene; V was cut back by 7 bases and J by 6 bases. Germline CDR1 is MGHDK and CDR2 is SYGVNS. CDR3 bases: TGTGCCAGCAATCTAGCGGGGGGGCCCGTCAATGAGCAGTTCTTC. Its protein is CASNLAGGPVNEQFF.

V usage is TRBV28 and J usage is TRBJ2-7; D may be TRBD1 or TRBD2 (5 bases each). The V gene's germline CDR1 is MDHEN and CDR2 SYDVKM. This CDR3 region has 15 residues. Trimming cost V 6 bases and J 7 bases, with 22 bases left between them. The CDR3 protein is CASRDNQGPGPEQYF. The CDR3 coding sequence is TGTGCCAGCAGAGACAACCAGGGACCAGGCCCGGAGCAGTACTTC.

V is TRBV6-5 and J is TRBJ2-7; D uncertain. Trimming pared 8 bases from V and 2 bases from J, leaving 10 bases between. The germline V gene has CDR1 MNHEY and CDR2 SVGAGI. The CDR3 covers 12 residues. The DNA of the CDR3 is TGTGCCAGCGGAACACAGACCTACGAGCAGTACTTC. This gives the protein CASGTQTYEQYF.

This chain links TRBV12-5 with TRBJ1-5; 7 bases line up with TRBD1. V was pared by 6 bases and J by 3 bases, with 8 bases of the junction left unmatched. The CDR3 has 15 amino acids. Germline CDR1 and CDR2: LGHNT and FRNRAP. The CDR3 sequence is CASGSPGQINQPQHF. The CDR3 nucleotides are TGTGCTAGTGGATCCCCGGGACAGATCAATCAGCCCCAGCATTTT.

This clone was counted a single time. The J gene is TRBJ2-7, the V gene TRBV5-1; 9 nucleotides agree with TRBD2. Germline trimming cut 3 bases from V and 2 bases from J; bases unmatched to any gene: 6. This CDR3 contains 15 residues. Germline V gene sequence: CDR1 SGHRS, CDR2 YFSETQ. This CDR3 is CASSSGTSLAYEQYF. The CDR3 nucleotides are TGCGCCAGCAGCTCCGGGACTAGCCTCGCCTACGAGCAGTACTTC.

J is TRBJ1-2 and V is TRBV6-5; D is ambiguous. Per germline, CDR1 MNHEY and CDR2 SVGAGI. There are 16 residues in the CDR3. Between the trimmed V and J ends, which lost 2 bases and 0 bases, there was a span of 13 bases. Here the CDR3 reads CASSYQPRFPNYGYTF. The CDR3 region has the DNA TGTGCCAGCAGTTACCAACCCAGGTTCCCTAACTATGGCTACACCTTC.

The genes are TRBV27 and TRBJ2-2; tentative D call: TRBD2 (6 bases). CDR3 length: 17 residues. V was clipped by 0 bases and J by 5 bases, with 16 bases between them. Germline V gives CDR1 MNHEY, CDR2 SMNVEV (reference sequence). As DNA, the CDR3 is TGTGCCAGCAGTTTATCCTGGGACTGGGGCCTTACCGGGGAGCTGTTTTTT. Protein: CASSLSWDWGLTGELFF.

The chain recombines TRBV9 with TRBJ2-1; 11 nucleotides match TRBD2. Germline V gene lookup returns CDR1 SGDLS and CDR2 YYNGEE. The junction had 12 bases not matched to a gene; V was cut back by 4 bases and J by 6 bases. The CDR3 loop spans 17 amino acids. Here the CDR3 reads CASSSTRTSGSSNEQFF. The CDR3 region has the DNA TGTGCCAGCAGCTCCACCCGAACTAGCGGGAGCTCCAATGAGCAGTTCTTC. Based on the CDR3 plus reference TRBV9 and TRBJ2-1, the full variable domain is DSGVTQTPKHLITATGQRVTLRCSPRSGDLSVYWYQQSLDQGLQFLIQYYNGEERAKGNILERFSAQQFPDLHSELNLSSLELGDSALYFCASSSTRTSGSSNEQFFGPGTRLTVL.

The genes are TRBV5-4 and TRBJ2-1; D is ambiguous. Germline V CDR1 and CDR2: SGHNT, YYREEE (reference sequence). V gave up 3 bases and J gave up 7 bases, with 17 bases separating them. The length of the CDR3 is 15 residues. The CDR3 region has the DNA TGTGCCAGCAGCTCATCGGGCATCGCCCCTAATGAGCAGTTCTTC. This gives the protein CASSSSGIAPNEQFF.

The chain recombines TRBV5-6 with TRBJ2-3, with D perhaps matching TRBD1 (6 bases). The CDR3 loop spans 16 amino acids. Trimming took 3 bases from V and 3 from J, leaving 17 bases between them. Per the germline V gene, CDR1 is SGHDT and CDR2 is YYEEEE. This chain's CDR3 is CASSYSRDIRTDTQYF. The CDR3 DNA reads as TGTGCCAGCAGCTACTCCCGGGACATCAGGACAGATACGCAGTATTTT.

The chain carries TRBV7-9 and TRBJ2-5, with 7 bases that match TRBD1. The trim removed 5 bases at V and 4 bases at J, leaving 4 bases unmatched. The CDR3 loop spans 13 amino acids. Germline V gene data show CDR1 as SEHNR and CDR2 as FQNEAQ (reference sequence). Written as DNA, the CDR3 is TGTGCCAGCAGCCATCGGACAGGAGAGACCCAGTACTTC. It encodes CASSHRTGETQYF.

This chain uses TRBV12-5 with TRBJ2-5; 7 bases are a match to TRBD1. Trimming at V came to 6 bases and at J to 2 bases, leaving 9 bases not matched to a gene. Germline lookup yields CDR1 LGHNT and CDR2 FRNRAP. CDR3 length: 15 residues. The CDR3 loop reads CASGADRDLQETQYF. DNA of the CDR3: TGTGCTAGTGGGGCCGACAGGGACCTTCAAGAGACCCAGTACTTC. The entire variable domain, with the rest obtained from reference TRBV12-5 and TRBJ2-5, is as follows: DARVTQTPRHKVTEMGQEVTMRCQPILGHNTVFWYRQTMMQGLELLAYFRNRAPLDDSGMPKDRFSAEMPDATLATLKIQPSEPRDSAVYFCASGADRDLQETQYFGPGTRLLVL.

The chain uses TRBV13 and TRBJ2-7; D gene uncertain. The germline gives CDR1 PRHDT, CDR2 FYEKMQ (reference sequence). The CDR3 has 14 amino acids. The germline V and J ends were trimmed by 2 bases and 0 bases, with 8 bases remaining between them. CDR3 region: CASSLSLRSYEQYF. In DNA form, the CDR3 reads TGTGCCAGCAGCTTAAGTCTGCGCTCCTACGAGCAGTACTTC.

The chain links TRBV4-1 to TRBJ2-1; D unclear. Looked up from germline, CDR1 is MGHRA and CDR2 is YSYEKL. The V and J ends lost 0 bases and 0 bases respectively, with 6 bases between them. This CDR3 is built from 15 residues. CDR3 sequence: CASSQDWASYNEQFF. CDR3 nucleotides: TGCGCCAGCAGCCAAGATTGGGCCTCCTACAATGAGCAGTTCTTC.

The chain has TRBV11-2 and TRBJ2-1; no definite D call. V lost 0 bases, J lost 9 bases, and 6 bases lay in between. Germline lookup yields CDR1 SGHAT and CDR2 FQNNGV. This CDR3 is built from 12 residues. CDR3 residues: CASSLDLSEQFF. The CDR3 region has the DNA TGTGCCAGCAGCTTAGATCTCAGTGAGCAGTTCTTC. The complete variable domain, with remaining parts taken from reference TRBV11-2 and TRBJ2-1, reads EAGVAQSPRYKIIEKRQSVAFWCNPISGHATLYWYQQILGQGPKLLIQFQNNGVVDDSQLPKDRFSAERLKGVDSTLKIQPAKLEDSAVYLCASSLDLSEQFFGPGTRLTVL.